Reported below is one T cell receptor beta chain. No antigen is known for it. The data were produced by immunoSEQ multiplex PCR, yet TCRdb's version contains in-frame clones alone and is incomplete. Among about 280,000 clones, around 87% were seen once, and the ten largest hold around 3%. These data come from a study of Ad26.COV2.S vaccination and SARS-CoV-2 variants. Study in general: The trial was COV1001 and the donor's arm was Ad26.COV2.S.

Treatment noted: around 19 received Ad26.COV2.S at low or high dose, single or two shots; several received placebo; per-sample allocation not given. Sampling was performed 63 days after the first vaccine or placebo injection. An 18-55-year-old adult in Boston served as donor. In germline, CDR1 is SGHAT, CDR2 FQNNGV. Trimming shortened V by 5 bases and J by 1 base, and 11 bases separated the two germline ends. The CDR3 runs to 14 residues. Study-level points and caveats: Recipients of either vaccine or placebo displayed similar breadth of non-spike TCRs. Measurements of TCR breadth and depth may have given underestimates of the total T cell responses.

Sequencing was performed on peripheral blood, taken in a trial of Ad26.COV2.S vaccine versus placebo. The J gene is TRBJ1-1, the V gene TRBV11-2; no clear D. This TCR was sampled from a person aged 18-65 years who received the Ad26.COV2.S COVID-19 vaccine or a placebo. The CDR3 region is CASSLMDGNTEAFF. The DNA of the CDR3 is TGTGCCAGCAGCCTGATGGACGGGAACACTGAAGCTTTCTTT.